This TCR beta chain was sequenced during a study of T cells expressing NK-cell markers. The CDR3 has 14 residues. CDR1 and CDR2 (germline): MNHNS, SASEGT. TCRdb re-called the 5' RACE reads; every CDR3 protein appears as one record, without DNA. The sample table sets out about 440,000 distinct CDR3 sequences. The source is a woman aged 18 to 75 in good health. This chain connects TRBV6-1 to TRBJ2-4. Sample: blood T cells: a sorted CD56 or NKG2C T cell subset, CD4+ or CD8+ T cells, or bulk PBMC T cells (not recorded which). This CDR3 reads CASSQRGAKNIQYF.